A selection of T cell receptor beta chains follows, all from one sample in a study of T cell clonotyping in hematopoietic cell transplantation. The protocol was immunoSEQ multiplex PCR, while the TCRdb copy is restricted to in-frame clones and leaves out a portion. The sample holds roughly 12,000 clones, 72% seen once. Sequencing was performed on peripheral blood mononuclear cells, taken 180 days after allogeneic stem cell transplant. The origin of the receptors is a male patient aged 60-70 years who had an allogeneic stem cell transplant from an unrelated donor, so the T cells may come from the graft donor. Some clones in this sample may be carry-over from other donors' samples. The CDR3 runs from the conserved cysteine through the conserved F or W. Each record gives: V gene, D gene, clone size, J gene, CDR3 length, CDR3 DNA, CDR3 protein. A D gene is named only where the DNA matches it firmly. Clone size is shown for a subset of rows, as once, few, many or a class of expanded clone.

TRBV2,NA,once,TRBJ2-7,17,TGTGCCAGCAGTGAATTTACCGGGACTGTAACGGCCTACGAGCAGTACTTC,CASSEFTGTVTAYEQYF
TRBV30,TRBD1,NA,TRBJ2-1,18,TGTGCCTGGAGTGGGGGGTGGTTGACAGGGAGCTCCTACAATGAGCAGTTCTTC,CAWSGGWLTGSSYNEQFF
TRBV19,NA,NA,TRBJ1-4,15,TGTGCCAGTAGTACTCACATTACCGACGGAGAAAAACTGTTTTTT,CASSTHITDGEKLFF
TRBV4-1,NA,NA,TRBJ1-3,17,TGCGCCAGCAGCCAACCCGGAGGGCTAAGATCTGGAAACACCATATATTTT,CASSQPGGLRSGNTIYF
TRBV7-9,TRBD1,NA,TRBJ2-7,15,TGTGCCAGCAGCATGGGACAGGGGGTCTTTTACGAGCAGTACTTC,CASSMGQGVFYEQYF
TRBV7-2,NA,NA,TRBJ2-5,17,TGTGCCAGCAGCTTATCTTGGGCAGCCCCGTACCAAGAGACCCAGTACTTC,CASSLSWAAPYQETQYF
TRBV29-1,NA,NA,TRBJ2-2,11,TGCAGCGCAGGGAACACCGGGGAGCTGTTTTTT,CSAGNTGELFF
TRBV25-1,NA,NA,TRBJ2-3,16,TGTGCCAGCAGGTCCTTGTGGGGCAAAGGCACAGATACGCAGTATTTT,CASRSLWGKGTDTQYF
TRBV15,NA,NA,TRBJ1-5,12,TGTGCCACCAGCAGAGACTGGGGGCTCCAGCATTTT,CATSRDWGLQHF
TRBV6-5,NA,NA,TRBJ1-2,14,TGTGCCAGCAGGTTAGGGGGGCGAGTTCCTGGCTACACCTTC,CASRLGGRVPGYTF
TRBV5-6,NA,NA,TRBJ1-4,12,TGTGCCAGCAGGCCGATCGGGGAAAAACTGTTTTTT,CASRPIGEKLFF
TRBV25-1,NA,once,TRBJ2-1,12,TGTGCCAGCACCTGGACAGCGGGTGAGCAGTTCTTC,CASTWTAGEQFF
TRBV6-1,TRBD1,once,TRBJ2-7,16,TGTGCCAGCAGTGCCCCTGCCGGGACAGGGGAGTACGAGCAGTACTTC,CASSAPAGTGEYEQYF
TRBV30,NA,once,TRBJ1-5,13,TGTGCCTCCGAAGCGGGGGGGGGTCAGCCCCAGCATTTT,CASEAGGGQPQHF
TRBV30,TRBD1,NA,TRBJ1-2,12,TGTGCCTGGAGTACTACAGGGGTTGGCTACACCTTC,CAWSTTGVGYTF
TRBV20-1,NA,NA,TRBJ2-1,10,TGCAGCTCTAGAGGGTTTAGGCAGTTCTTC,CSSRGFRQFF